Presented here are 9 T cell receptor beta chains from one specimen sequenced in a study of blood T cell repertoires in COVID-19. Clones were sequenced by immunoSEQ multiplex PCR, and TCRdb holds only the in-frame ones, with some missing. The sample includes 70,000 to 95,000 clones, around 90% of them seen just once. Sequenced sample: peripheral blood. These receptors were taken from a human donor with active COVID-19. The donor label of this sample is uncertain.

The chain joins TRBV7-2 to TRBJ1-1; 11 nucleotides line up with TRBD1. The CDR3 spans 16 residues. Trimming at V came to 5 bases and at J to 2 bases, leaving 7 bases not matched to a gene. Germline V lookup: CDR1 SGHTA, CDR2 FQGNSA. The CDR3 spells CASSRDRGSVNTEAFF. The CDR3 DNA is TGTGCCAGCAGCCGGGACAGGGGGTCCGTAAACACTGAAGCTTTCTTT.

V is TRBV7-7 and J is TRBJ2-5, with a possible D match to TRBD1 (8 bases). The germline gives CDR1 SSHAT, CDR2 FNYEAQ (reference sequence). The CDR3 is 14 residues long. The V and J ends lost 4 bases and 4 bases respectively, with 13 bases between them. In DNA, the CDR3 is TGTGCCAGCAGCTCAACAGGGGGGGGAGAGACCCAGTACTTC. This codes for CASSSTGGGETQYF.

The V gene is TRBV28, the J gene TRBJ2-5; D may be TRBD2 (6 bases). CDR3 length equals 15 residues. V dropped 6 bases and J dropped 2 bases, with 16 bases sitting between them. The germline V gene has CDR1 MDHEN and CDR2 SYDVKM. CDR3 residues: CASRPGTEYQETQYF. The CDR3 coding sequence is TGTGCCAGCAGACCCGGGACTGAATATCAAGAGACCCAGTACTTC.

V and J are TRBV6-2 or TRBV6-3 and TRBJ1-1; no clear D. CDR1 and CDR2 from the germline V gene are MNHEY and SVGEGT. Trimming pared 2 bases from V and 6 bases from J, leaving 13 bases between. The CDR3 is 14 residues long. This chain's CDR3 is CASSYDKLSSEAFF. CDR3 sequence (DNA): TGTGCCAGCAGTTACGATAAGCTATCTTCTGAAGCTTTCTTT.

The V gene is TRBV28, the J gene TRBJ2-4, with 8 bases matching TRBD2. CDR1 and CDR2 from the germline V gene are MDHEN and SYDVKM. The CDR3 length is 12 residues. V was pared by 5 bases and J by 9 bases, with 3 bases of the junction left unmatched. The CDR3 DNA reads TGTGCCAGCAGTGCGGGAGGTATCATTCAGTACTTC. Translation gives CASSAGGIIQYF.

The chain couples TRBV19 to TRBJ2-2; 9 nucleotides agree with TRBD1. Trimming removed 5 bases from V and 0 bases from J; junction bases left unmatched: 4. This CDR3 has 16 residues. Germline assignment: CDR1 LNHDA and CDR2 SQIVND (reference sequence). The chain's CDR3 is CASSHRTGANTGELFF. CDR3 sequence (DNA): TGTGCCAGTAGTCACAGGACAGGGGCGAACACCGGGGAGCTGTTTTTT.

V gene TRBV5-1 combines with J gene TRBJ1-3; maybe TRBD1 (6 bases). CDR3 length: 15 residues. Germline V lookup: CDR1 SGHRS, CDR2 YFSETQ. V dropped 4 bases and J dropped 4 bases, with 15 bases sitting between them. CDR3 sequence: CASSENQGLGNTIYF. The DNA for the CDR3 is TGCGCCAGCAGCGAAAATCAGGGGCTAGGAAACACCATATATTTT.

The V call is TRBV6-6, the J call TRBJ2-1; perhaps TRBD1 as D (6 bases). This CDR3 region has 13 residues. With 5 bases removed from V and 3 bases from J, the gap between germline ends came to 8 bases. Germline CDR1 and CDR2: MNHNY and SVGAGI (reference sequence). CDR3 amino acids: CASSPDSYNEQFF. DNA of the CDR3: TGTGCCAGCAGTCCGGACAGCTACAATGAGCAGTTCTTC.

The chain carries TRBV5-1 and TRBJ2-6, with 12 bases fitting TRBD2. Germline V CDR1 and CDR2: SGHRS, YFSETQ. V shed 7 bases and J 3 bases; nucleotides not matched to a gene: 14. The CDR3 spans 19 residues. The CDR3 coding sequence is TGCGCCAGCCGACCGACCTGGACTAGCGGGGTTGGTGGGGCCAACGTCCTGACTTTC. Encoded protein: CASRPTWTSGVGGANVLTF.